This T cell receptor (beta chain) was profiled in a study of spatial heterogeneity in lung cancer. Whole-study results and caveats: It was found that expanded intratumoral alpha and beta TCR counts tracked tumor mutation counts.

About this clonotype itself: Its specificity is unknown. The library was prepared for alpha chains; this beta chain is a stray read, so its frequency means little.

Time point indicated: sample taken at primary tumor resection. Whole RNA, which was extracted from tumor, nontumor lung tissue or frozen PBMC, was sequenced without any cell sorting. CDR1 and CDR2 (germline): SNHLY, FYNNEI. Trimming removed 5 bases from V and 9 bases from J, with 14 bases in between. The CDR3 covers 13 residues. The presence of a unique molecular identifier marked each TCR cDNA molecule. In TCRdb, the 5' RACE reads were re-called with MiXCR into one record per CDR3 protein. This table holds 18,000 or so distinct CDR3 sequences, 5% to 6% found once. The receptor was derived from a female donor with early-stage non-small cell lung cancer. The sample in question was lung tumor tissue, obtained at surgery. This chain joins TRBV2 and TRBJ1-5, with a weak D call TRBD1 (5 bases). The CDR3 here is CASSTDNAGPQHF. DNA of the CDR3: TGTGCCAGCAGTACGGACAACGCGGGGCCCCAGCATTTT.